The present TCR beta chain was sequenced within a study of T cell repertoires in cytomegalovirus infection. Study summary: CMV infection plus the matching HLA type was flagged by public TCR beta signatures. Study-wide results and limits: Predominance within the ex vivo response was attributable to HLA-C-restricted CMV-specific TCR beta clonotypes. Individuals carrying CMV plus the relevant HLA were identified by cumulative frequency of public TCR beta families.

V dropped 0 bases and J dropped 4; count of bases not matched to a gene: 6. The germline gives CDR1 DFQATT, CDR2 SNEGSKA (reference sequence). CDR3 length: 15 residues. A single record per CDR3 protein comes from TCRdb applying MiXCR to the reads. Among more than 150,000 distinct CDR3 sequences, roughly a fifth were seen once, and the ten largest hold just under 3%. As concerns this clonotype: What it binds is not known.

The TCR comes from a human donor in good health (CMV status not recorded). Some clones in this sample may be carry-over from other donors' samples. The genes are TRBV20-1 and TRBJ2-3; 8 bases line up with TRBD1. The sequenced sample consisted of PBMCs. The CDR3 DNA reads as TGCAGTGCTAGAGATCCGACAGGGGCCCCAGATACGCAGTATTTT. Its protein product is CSARDPTGAPDTQYF.